This T cell receptor (beta chain) was captured by sequencing in a study of vaccination and CD4 T cells after COVID-19. Study information: Samples taken post-COVID came a median roughly 97 days after diagnosis, ranging from 35 to 161.

The treatment: approximately 11-day PBMC culture with coronavirus spike peptide pools or control peptides (ViraFEST assay). This CDR3 comprises 13 residues. CDR1 is MNHEY and CDR2 is SVGAGI in the germline V gene. Trimming left V 4 bases short and J 11 bases short, with 15 bases between. On this clonotype itself: Its target is not known.

The Oncomine TCR Beta short-read assay sequenced DNA from cultured CD4+ T cells. TCRdb reprocessed the PCR reads with MiXCR, giving one entry per CDR3 protein. This sample has 19,000 or so distinct CDR3 sequences, with around 42% found just once. The material sequenced was CD4+ T cells from blood, cultured in vitro, taken after SARS-CoV-2 vaccination. The sequence was collected from a human donor who had recovered from COVID-19. The chain is built from TRBV6-5 and TRBJ1-5, with a weak D call TRBD1 (5 bases). This chain's CDR3 is CASSFSTREAQHF. The CDR3 region has the DNA TGTGCCAGCAGTTTCTCGACCAGGGAGGCCCAGCATTTT.